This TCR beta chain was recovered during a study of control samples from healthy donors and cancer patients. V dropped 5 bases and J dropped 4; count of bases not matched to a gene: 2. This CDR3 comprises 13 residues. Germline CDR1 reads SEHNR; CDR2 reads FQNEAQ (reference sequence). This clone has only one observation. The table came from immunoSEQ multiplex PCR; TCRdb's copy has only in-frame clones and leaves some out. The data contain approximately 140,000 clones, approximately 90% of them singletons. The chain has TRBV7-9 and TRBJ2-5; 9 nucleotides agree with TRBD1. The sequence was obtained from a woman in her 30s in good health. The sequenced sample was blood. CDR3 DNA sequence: TGTGCCAGCAGCCTGGGACAGGGAGAGACCCAGTACTTC. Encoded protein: CASSLGQGETQYF.